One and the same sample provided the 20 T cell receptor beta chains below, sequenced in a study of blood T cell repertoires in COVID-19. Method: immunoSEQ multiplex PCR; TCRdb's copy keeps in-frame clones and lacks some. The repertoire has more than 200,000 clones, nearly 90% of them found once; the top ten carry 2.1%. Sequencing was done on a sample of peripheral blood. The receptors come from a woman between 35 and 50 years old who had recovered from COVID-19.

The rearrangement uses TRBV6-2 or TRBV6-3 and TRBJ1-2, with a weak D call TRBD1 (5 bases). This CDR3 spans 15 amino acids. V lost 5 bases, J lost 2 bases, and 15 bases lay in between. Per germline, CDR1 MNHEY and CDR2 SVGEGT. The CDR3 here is CASSRITGENYGYTF. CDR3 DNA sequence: TGTGCCAGCAGTCGAATAACAGGAGAAAACTATGGCTACACCTTC.

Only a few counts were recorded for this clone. CDR3 sequence (DNA): TGTGCCACCCTTACAGGGTACGAGCAGTACTTC. This translates into CATLTGYEQYF. The chain employs TRBV27 and TRBJ2-7, with D possibly matching TRBD1 (6 bases). CDR3 size: 11 residues. Germline CDR1 and CDR2: MNHEY and SMNVEV (reference sequence). V lost 10 bases and J 4 bases, leaving 11 bases between the germline ends.

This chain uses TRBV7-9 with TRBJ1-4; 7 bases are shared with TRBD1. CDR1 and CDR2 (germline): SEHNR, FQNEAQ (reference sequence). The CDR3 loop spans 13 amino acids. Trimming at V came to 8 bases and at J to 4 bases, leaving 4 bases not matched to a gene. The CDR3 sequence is CASSGTDNEKLFF. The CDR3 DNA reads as TGTGCCAGCTCCGGGACAGATAATGAAAAACTGTTTTTT. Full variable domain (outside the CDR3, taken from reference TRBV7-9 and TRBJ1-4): DTGVSQNPRHKITKRGQNVTFRCDPISEHNRLYWYRQTLGQGPEFLTYFQNEAQLEKSRLLSDRFSAERPKGSFSTLEIQRTEQGDSAMYLCASSGTDNEKLFFGSGTQLSVL.

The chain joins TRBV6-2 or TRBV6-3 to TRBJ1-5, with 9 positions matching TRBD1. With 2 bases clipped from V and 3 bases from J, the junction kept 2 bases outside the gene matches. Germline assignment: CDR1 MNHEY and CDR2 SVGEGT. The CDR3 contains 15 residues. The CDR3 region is CASSYEQGANQPQHF. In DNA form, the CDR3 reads TGTGCCAGCAGTTACGAACAGGGGGCCAATCAGCCCCAGCATTTT.

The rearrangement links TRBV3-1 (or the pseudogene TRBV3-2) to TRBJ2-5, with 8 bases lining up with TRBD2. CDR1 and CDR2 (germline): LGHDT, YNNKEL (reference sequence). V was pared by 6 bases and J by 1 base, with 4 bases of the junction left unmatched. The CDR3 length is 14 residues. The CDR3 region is CASRTTSGQETQYF. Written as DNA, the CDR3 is TGTGCCAGCAGAACTACTAGCGGCCAAGAGACCCAGTACTTC.

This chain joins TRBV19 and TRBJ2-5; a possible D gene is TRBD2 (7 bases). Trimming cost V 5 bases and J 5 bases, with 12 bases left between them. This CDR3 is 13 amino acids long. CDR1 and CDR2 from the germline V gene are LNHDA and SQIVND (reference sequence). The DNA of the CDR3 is TGTGCCAGTAGTTGGGGGGGCGCGGAGACCCAGTACTTC. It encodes CASSWGGAETQYF. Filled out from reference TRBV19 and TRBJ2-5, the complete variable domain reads DGGITQSPKYLFRKEGQNVTLSCEQNLNHDAMYWYRQDPGQGLRLIYYSQIVNDFQKGDIAEGYSVSREKKESFPLTVTSAQKNPTAFYLCASSWGGAETQYFGPGTRLLVL.

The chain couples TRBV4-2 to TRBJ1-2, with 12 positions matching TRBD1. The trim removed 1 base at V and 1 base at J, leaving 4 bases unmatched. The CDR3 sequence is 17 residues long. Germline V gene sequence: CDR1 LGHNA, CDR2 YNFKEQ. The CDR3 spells CASSQGDRGQLNYGYTF. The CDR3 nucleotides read TGTGCCAGCAGCCAAGGGGACAGGGGGCAACTTAACTATGGCTACACCTTC.

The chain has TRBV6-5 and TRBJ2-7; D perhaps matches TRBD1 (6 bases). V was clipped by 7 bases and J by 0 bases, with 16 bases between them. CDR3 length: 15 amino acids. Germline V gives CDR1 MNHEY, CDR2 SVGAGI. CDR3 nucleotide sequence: TGTGCCAGCACCCCCCAGAGGACAGTCTCCTACGAGCAGTACTTC. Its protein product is CASTPQRTVSYEQYF.

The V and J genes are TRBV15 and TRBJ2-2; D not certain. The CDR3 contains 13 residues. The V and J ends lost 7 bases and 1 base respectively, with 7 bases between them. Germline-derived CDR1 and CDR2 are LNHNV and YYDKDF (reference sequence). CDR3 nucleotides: TGTGCCACCACCGACTTGAACACCGGGGAGCTGTTTTTT. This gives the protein CATTDLNTGELFF.

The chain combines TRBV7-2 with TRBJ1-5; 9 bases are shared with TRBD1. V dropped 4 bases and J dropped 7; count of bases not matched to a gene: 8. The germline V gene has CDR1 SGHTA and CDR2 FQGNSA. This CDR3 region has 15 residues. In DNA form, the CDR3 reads TGTGCCAGCAGCTCAGACAGGGGGGAATCCCAGCCCCAGCATTTT. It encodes CASSSDRGESQPQHF.

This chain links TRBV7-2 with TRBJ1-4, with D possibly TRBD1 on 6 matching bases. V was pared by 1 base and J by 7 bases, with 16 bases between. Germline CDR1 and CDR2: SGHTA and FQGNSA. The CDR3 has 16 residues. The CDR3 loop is CASSLERGGGGEKLFF. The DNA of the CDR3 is TGTGCCAGCAGCTTAGAACGTGGGGGCGGAGGTGAAAAACTGTTTTTT.

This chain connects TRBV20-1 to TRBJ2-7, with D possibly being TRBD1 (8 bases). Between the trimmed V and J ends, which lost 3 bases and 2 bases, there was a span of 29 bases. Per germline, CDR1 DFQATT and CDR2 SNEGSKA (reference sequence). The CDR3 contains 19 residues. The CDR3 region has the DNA TGCAGTGCTAGTCGACCGGGACAGGCTCTACTAAGCGGGGCCTACGAGCAGTACTTC. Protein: CSASRPGQALLSGAYEQYF.

DNA of the CDR3: TGTGCCAGCAGCTTAGAGGGCCCGGACAGGAACACTGAAGCTTTCTTT. This gives the protein CASSLEGPDRNTEAFF. This chain uses TRBV11-3 with TRBJ1-1, with D maybe TRBD1 (6 bases). This CDR3 region has 16 residues. V was shortened by 0 bases and J by 1 base, with 12 bases between the two germline ends. CDR1 and CDR2 (germline): SGHNT, YENEEA.

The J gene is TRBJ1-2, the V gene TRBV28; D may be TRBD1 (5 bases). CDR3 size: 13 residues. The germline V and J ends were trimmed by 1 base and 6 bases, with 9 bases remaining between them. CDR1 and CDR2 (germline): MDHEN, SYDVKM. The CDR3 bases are TGTGCCAGCAGTTTATCAGGAGGGGATGGCTACACCTTC. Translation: CASSLSGGDGYTF.

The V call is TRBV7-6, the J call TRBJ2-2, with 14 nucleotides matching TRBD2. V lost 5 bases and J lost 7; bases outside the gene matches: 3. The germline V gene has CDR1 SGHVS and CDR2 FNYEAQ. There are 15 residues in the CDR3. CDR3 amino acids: CASSPTSGRGGELFF. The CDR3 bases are TGTGCCAGCAGCCCGACTAGCGGGAGGGGCGGGGAGCTGTTTTTT.

The CDR3 DNA reads TGTGCCAGCAGCTTAGTTAGCGGCACTAGCACAGATACGCAGTATTTT. Translated: CASSLVSGTSTDTQYF. The chain couples TRBV7-8 to TRBJ2-3, with D perhaps TRBD2 (6 bases). With 1 base removed from V and 0 bases from J, the gap between germline ends came to 11 bases. The CDR3 totals 16 residues. Germline lookup yields CDR1 SGHVS and CDR2 FQNEAQ.

The CDR3 DNA reads as TGTGCCAGCAGCTCTACAGGGGGGAATCAGCCCCAGCATTTT. The encoded protein is CASSSTGGNQPQHF. This chain joins TRBV5-8 and TRBJ1-5; TRBD1 matches 8 bases. With V trimmed by 3 bases and J by 4 bases, 3 bases remained unmatched. Germline assignment: CDR1 SGHTS and CDR2 YDEGEE. CDR3 length: 14 amino acids.

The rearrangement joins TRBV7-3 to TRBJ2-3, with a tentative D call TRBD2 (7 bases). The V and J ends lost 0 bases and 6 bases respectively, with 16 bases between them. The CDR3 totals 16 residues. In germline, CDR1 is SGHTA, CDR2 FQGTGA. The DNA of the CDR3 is TGTGCCAGCAGCTTAACAAGTGCGGGGGCCGGGGATACGCAGTATTTT. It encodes CASSLTSAGAGDTQYF.

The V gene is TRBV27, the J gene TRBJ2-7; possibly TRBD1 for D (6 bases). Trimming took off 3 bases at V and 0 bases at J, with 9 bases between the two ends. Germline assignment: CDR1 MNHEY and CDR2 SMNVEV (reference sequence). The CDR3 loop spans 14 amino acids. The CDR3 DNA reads TGTGCCAGCAGTTTCCAGGGGAGCTCCTACGAGCAGTACTTC. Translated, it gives CASSFQGSSYEQYF.

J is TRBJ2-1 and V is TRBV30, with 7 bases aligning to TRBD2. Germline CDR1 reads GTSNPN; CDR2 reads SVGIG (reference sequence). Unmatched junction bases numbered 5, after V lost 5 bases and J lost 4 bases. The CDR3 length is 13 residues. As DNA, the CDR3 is TGTGCCTGGGGGGCTAGCGGATACAATGAGCAGTTCTTC. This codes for CAWGASGYNEQFF.